The T cell receptor beta chain described here comes from a study of CD8+ T cells in alopecia areata. The study, taken as a whole, reports: Clarity of TCR sharing across patients fell short of that in mice, possibly HLA-related. Sequenced scalp T cells also include alphabeta T cells resident in normal skin.

Comment on this clone: What it binds is not known.

Following extraction, RNA underwent reverse transcription to cDNA, which served as the sequencing template. Repertoires were generated with immunoSEQ multiplex PCR, while TCRdb's copy carries only in-frame clones and drops some. The data contain about 110,000 clones, around 59% of them singletons. Separation by sorting yielded CD4+ and CD8+ T cells from PBMCs. Specimen: CD8+ T cells sorted from blood. The clonotype was recovered from a human donor in good health.

CDR3 in DNA: TGTGCCACCAGCAGAGGGCACAGGGGGCTTTACGAGCAGTACTTC. Residues: CATSRGHRGLYEQYF. The chain has TRBV15 and TRBJ2-7, with TRBD1 identical over 9 bases. Looked up from germline, CDR1 is LNHNV and CDR2 is YYDKDF (reference sequence). Germline trimming cut 1 base from V and 4 bases from J; bases unmatched to any gene: 5. The length of the CDR3 is 15 residues.